This T cell receptor (beta chain) was sequenced during a study of response to subunit inactivated influenza vaccine. Notes on the study in general: Few additional T cells are recruited per seasonal influenza vaccination, authors suggested.

From the RT-PCR reads, TCRdb called clonotypes with MiXCR, one entry per CDR3 protein. The sample has 610,000 or so distinct CDR3 sequences; less than 15% are singletons. A few counts support this clonotype. The antigen remains undetermined. CDR3 length: 12 amino acids. Germline assignment: CDR1 SEHNR and CDR2 FQNEAQ (reference sequence). V was trimmed by 8 bases and J by 0 bases, leaving 8 bases between them. The rearrangement links TRBV7-9 to TRBJ2-7; D is possibly TRBD2 (6 bases). This material consisted of PBMCs from blood, taken 11 to 12 days after vaccination. This sequence was found in a man aged 50 to 59 who received an inactivated influenza vaccine. DNA for the CDR3: TGTGCCAGCGGGAGGCTCTCCTACGAGCAGTACTTC. Translation: CASGRLSYEQYF.